The source of this T cell receptor beta chain is a study of shared clonotypes between healthy human individuals. Overall study: In total, the donors were a couple of women and three men aged 18 to 49.

There are 15 residues in the CDR3. J was trimmed by 4 bases and V by 0 bases; bases with no gene match: 2. CDR1 and CDR2 from the germline V gene are SGHDT and YYEEEE. Whole-study results and caveats: A generally larger estimated richness was seen in naive subsets than in memory subsets.

Turning to this clone: Its cognate antigen is unknown.

Every subset's genomic DNA went evenly onto several immunoSEQ plates. The table came from immunoSEQ multiplex PCR; TCRdb's copy has only in-frame clones and leaves some out. The sample lists some 380,000 clones; around 96% were seen once. In CD8 memory, CD45RO+ cells were put together with CCR7-negative CD45RA+ TemRA cells. The clonotype was recovered from a man aged 30 to 39 in good health. Sequencing used memory CD8+ T cells sorted from blood. The sample's subset: CD45RO+ cells pooled with CCR7-negative TemRA cells. The chain is built from TRBV5-6 and TRBJ1-3; 9 nucleotides agree with TRBD1. The CDR3 DNA sequence: TGTGCCAGCAGCTTGGACAGGGGGCGAGGAAACACCATATATTTT. Encoded protein: CASSLDRGRGNTIYF.